These T cell receptor beta chains were read from a single sample in a study of T-cell reconstitution after alpha-beta-depleted transplantation in children. TCRdb re-analysed the PCR reads in MiXCR, keeping a single row per CDR3 protein. Here the sample spans some 350,000 distinct CDR3 sequences, 15% to 20% being singletons. The sequenced sample was PBMCs, mostly from graft donor cells, obtained 360 days after TCRalphabeta/CD19-depleted stem cell transplant. The receptors stem from a male patient aged 2 to 9 who had a stem cell transplant for acute lymphoblastic leukemia, so the T cells may come from the graft donor. Each CDR3 is given with its conserved first and last residue. The D gene is left open where the match is weak. Clone size is stated in some rows and not others, as once, few, many or a class when expanded.

d_call	v_call	clone_size	j_call	cdr3_nt	cdr3_aa
TRBD2	TRBV5-1	few	TRBJ2-1	TGCGCCAGCACAAAACTTCTGGGACTAGCGGCTTACAATGAGCAGTTCTTC	CASTKLLGLAAYNEQFF
.	TRBV4-3	.	TRBJ1-4	TGCGCCAGCAGCCAGTTCCACAGGGCCGGTGAAAAACTGTTTTTT	CASSQFHRAGEKLFF
.	TRBV30	many	TRBJ1-2	TGTGCCTGGAGTAGACAGTTCTATGGCTACACCTTC	CAWSRQFYGYTF
TRBD2	TRBV4-2	.	TRBJ2-3	TGTGCCAGCAGCCGGCGGGAGGGCCATGCAGATACGCAGTATTTT	CASSRREGHADTQYF
TRBD1	TRBV18	few	TRBJ2-7	TGTGCCAGCTCACTAACACAGGGGCTCGACGAGCAGTACTTC	CASSLTQGLDEQYF
TRBD2	TRBV12-3/TRBV12-4	few	TRBJ2-7	TGTGCCAGCAGTAGACTAGCGCGCGACTACGAGCAGTACTTC	CASSRLARDYEQYF
.	TRBV19	.	TRBJ2-4	TGTGCCAGTAGTGGGGAGGCCAAAAACATTCAGTACTTC	CASSGEAKNIQYF
.	TRBV7-2	.	TRBJ2-2	TGTGCCAGCAGCTTAGGAGGGGTTAGCACCGGGGAGCTGTTTTTT	CASSLGGVSTGELFF
.	TRBV6-5	few	TRBJ1-4	TGTGCCAGCAGTTCTGGAGGGAGCTATAATGAAAAACTGTTTTTT	CASSSGGSYNEKLFF
.	TRBV6-1	.	TRBJ1-1	TGTGCCAGCAGTCCCCGGAGGAGCCGGGTGAACACTGAAGCTTTCTTT	CASSPRRSRVNTEAFF
.	TRBV12-3/TRBV12-4	many	TRBJ2-2	TGTGCCAGCAGTCTAGAACCCTACCCCTCAACCGGGGAGCTGTTTTTT	CASSLEPYPSTGELFF
TRBD1	TRBV12-3/TRBV12-4	.	TRBJ2-7	TGTGCCAGCGGGTTTGGAGGGGAACAGGGGGCCGACGAGCAGTACTTC	CASGFGGEQGADEQYF
.	TRBV2	.	TRBJ1-2	TGTGCCAGCATGGGGGCGGCTAACTATGGCTACACCTTC	CASMGAANYGYTF
.	TRBV4-1	.	TRBJ1-5	TGCGCCAGCAGCCGGGGACGCCGATATAGCAATCAGCCCCAGCATTTT	CASSRGRRYSNQPQHF
.	TRBV4-3	few	TRBJ2-1	TGCGCCAGCAGCCAAGATTCGCCGAACAGGCGGGGGCACAATGAGCAGTTCTTC	CASSQDSPNRRGHNEQFF
TRBD1	TRBV13	.	TRBJ1-2	TGTGCCAGCAGCTTAGGGGACAGGGTCAACTTGGGCTACACCTTC	CASSLGDRVNLGYTF
.	TRBV6-5	.	TRBJ2-7	TGTGCCAGCAGCGTGGGGCATGTGGCGTACTTC	CASSVGHVAYF
.	TRBV4-1	.	TRBJ1-1	TGCGCCAGCAGCCATCGGTGGCGGGGGAATGAAGCTTTCTTT	CASSHRWRGNEAFF
.	TRBV5-1	.	TRBJ2-2	TGCGCCAGCAAGGGGCATAGCGGGAACACCGGGGAGCTGTTTTTT	CASKGHSGNTGELFF
TRBD1	TRBV12-3/TRBV12-4	.	TRBJ2-3	TGTGCCAGCAGTTTTACGTCTTTACAGGGGACAGATACGCAGTATTTT	CASSFTSLQGTDTQYF
.	TRBV11-2	.	TRBJ2-1	TGTGCCAGCAGCTCCATCCGGCCTGAGCAGTTCTTC	CASSSIRPEQFF
.	TRBV28	many	TRBJ2-1	TGTGCCAGCAGGGACTACAATGAGCAGTTCTTC	CASRDYNEQFF
.	TRBV5-1	.	TRBJ2-3	TGCGCCAGCAGCTACGTCGGGAGTCCGGATACGCAGTATTTT	CASSYVGSPDTQYF
.	TRBV27	.	TRBJ2-2	TGTGCCAGCAGTTTATTTACCGCAGGGAACACCGGGGAGCTGTTTTTT	CASSLFTAGNTGELFF
.	TRBV27	.	TRBJ2-3	TGTGCCAGCAGTCTGGGGACAATCACAGATACGCAGTATTTT	CASSLGTITDTQYF
TRBD2	TRBV7-2	few	TRBJ2-3	TGTGCCAGCAGCTCCGAAAGCGGGAGGGGATGGGGAGATACGCAGTATTTT	CASSSESGRGWGDTQYF
.	TRBV4-3	many	TRBJ2-1	TGCGCCAGCAGCCCCATGGGACCAAGGGACGGAGATGAGCAGTTCTTC	CASSPMGPRDGDEQFF
TRBD2	TRBV28	.	TRBJ2-7	TGTGCCAGCAGTTTAGAAGATGGGACTAGCGGGAGGGTCTCCTACGAGCAGTACTTC	CASSLEDGTSGRVSYEQYF
.	TRBV27	many	TRBJ2-1	TGTGCCAGCAGTCCCCGTCCCGGAGGATACAATGAGCAGTTCTTC	CASSPRPGGYNEQFF
.	TRBV6-6	few	TRBJ1-4	TGTGCCAGCAGTTTTAGTGAAAAACTGTTTTTT	CASSFSEKLFF
.	TRBV5-1	few	TRBJ1-4	TGCGCCAGCAGCTTGGGGCAGACAACTAATGAAAAACTGTTTTTT	CASSLGQTTNEKLFF
TRBD2	TRBV20-1	.	TRBJ2-4	TGCAGTACCTTAGCGGGATTAAACATTCAGTACTTC	CSTLAGLNIQYF
.	TRBV27	few	TRBJ2-5	TGTGCCAGCAGTTTCATGGGTGAAGAGACCCAGTACTTC	CASSFMGEETQYF
.	TRBV28	few	TRBJ2-7	TGTGCCAGCAGGGACCTTATAGGAGGGTCCTACGAGCAGTACTTC	CASRDLIGGSYEQYF
.	TRBV4-1	.	TRBJ2-5	TGCGCCAGCAGCCAAGATCGTGGGGTGCCATGGGAGACCCAGTACTTC	CASSQDRGVPWETQYF
.	TRBV5-6	.	TRBJ2-2	TGTGCCAGCAGCCTCTACAGGTCCAACACCGGGGAGCTGTTTTTT	CASSLYRSNTGELFF
.	TRBV3-1	.	TRBJ2-7	TGTGCCAGCAGCGTTCCAAGCGGGCCCCAAGGCAGCGTTGGCTACGAGCAGTACTTC	CASSVPSGPQGSVGYEQYF
.	TRBV12-3/TRBV12-4	.	TRBJ1-6	TGTGCCAGCAGTTCACGGGCGATGAATTCACCCCTCCACTTT	CASSSRAMNSPLHF
.	TRBV28	.	TRBJ1-2	TGTGCCAGCAGTTTACGGCGGACAGTTTTCTATGGCTACACCTTC	CASSLRRTVFYGYTF
.	TRBV7-6	few	TRBJ2-1	TGTGCCAGCAGTGAACCTAGCTTATACAATGAGCAGTTCTTC	CASSEPSLYNEQFF
.	TRBV27	many	TRBJ2-1	TGTGCCAGCAGTTTAAGGACAGCAATTGCTACCTACAATGAGCAGTTCTTC	CASSLRTAIATYNEQFF
TRBD1	TRBV5-6	few	TRBJ2-1	TGTGCCAGCAGCTTGAGTGACAGGGTTTGGTTCTTC	CASSLSDRVWFF
.	TRBV7-6	.	TRBJ2-1	TGTGCCAGCAGCTTAGACCCGACGGGACCCTACAATGAGCAGTTCTTC	CASSLDPTGPYNEQFF
.	TRBV7-6	many	TRBJ2-3	TGTGCCAGCAGCTTAGGATCTAGGCCTATAAACACAGATACGCAGTATTTT	CASSLGSRPINTDTQYF
.	TRBV27	many	TRBJ2-1	TGTGCCAGCAGTTTGTCAAGGCCATACAATGAGCAGTTCTTC	CASSLSRPYNEQFF
.	TRBV20-1	many	TRBJ2-3	TGCAGTGGTCCGACCCTCACAGATACGCAGTATTTT	CSGPTLTDTQYF
.	TRBV5-5	few	TRBJ2-1	TGTGCCAGCAGCTCGAGACTAGGGGCAAATGAGCAGTTCTTC	CASSSRLGANEQFF
TRBD2	TRBV4-3	.	TRBJ2-5	TGCGCCAGCAGCCAAGACGGGGGGGGGCTAGAGACCCAGTACTTC	CASSQDGGGLETQYF
TRBD1	TRBV2	.	TRBJ2-7	TGTGCCAGGGCGGACAGGGTCCCCTACGAGCAGTACTTC	CARADRVPYEQYF
.	TRBV24-1	.	TRBJ2-3	TGTGCCACCAGTGATTTGCAGGGCAAGAGCACAGATACGCAGTATTTT	CATSDLQGKSTDTQYF
.	TRBV4-2	.	TRBJ2-7	TGTGCCAGCAGCCAAGACGCGGAATACGAGCAGTACTTC	CASSQDAEYEQYF
.	TRBV15	.	TRBJ2-3	TGTGCCACCAGCCCGAGGGGGAGCGGTGGGTTAGATACGCAGTATTTT	CATSPRGSGGLDTQYF